The 21 T cell receptor beta chains below come from one sample, sequenced in a study of cytomegalovirus exposure and HLA in healthy donors. The PCR had 60 Vbeta and 13 Jbeta primers. The repertoire was sequenced with immunoSEQ multiplex PCR; TCRdb's copy has only in-frame clones and lacks some. The sample consists of some 120,000 clones, roughly three fifths of them appearing once. Sequencing input: PBMCs. The receptors derive from a woman in her thirties or forties in good health and CMV-seropositive.

V is TRBV7-2 and J is TRBJ2-7; D gene uncertain. The CDR3 extends over 16 amino acids. Trimming took 0 bases from V and 2 from J, leaving 14 bases between them. Germline CDR1 and CDR2: SGHTA and FQGNSA. The CDR3 loop is CASSLALTPKTYEQYF. DNA of the CDR3: TGTGCCAGCAGCTTAGCTCTGACTCCTAAAACCTACGAGCAGTACTTC.

This clone has only a few counts. This sequence joins TRBV6-5 and TRBJ2-3; D is unclear. The germline V gene has CDR1 MNHEY and CDR2 SVGAGI. The CDR3 covers 13 residues. The ends were cut back, 8 bases at V and 6 bases at J, with 15 bases in the middle. CDR3: CASGREVPDTQYF. The DNA of the CDR3 is TGTGCCAGCGGTCGCGAGGTCCCGGATACGCAGTATTTT.

The rearrangement links TRBV4-2 to TRBJ2-3, with D perhaps TRBD2 (6 bases). The V end lost 1 base, the J end lost 1 base, and 12 bases lay between the germline ends. CDR3 size: 16 residues. Germline values: CDR1 LGHNA, CDR2 YNFKEQ. CDR3 coding DNA: TGTGCCAGCAGCCAAGTCATAGCGGCTGGCACAGATACGCAGTATTTT. Amino acid sequence: CASSQVIAAGTDTQYF.

V and J are TRBV7-8 and TRBJ2-7, with D perhaps TRBD1 (6 bases). CDR1 SGHVS and CDR2 FQNEAQ come from the germline V gene. This CDR3 spans 13 amino acids. V was shortened by 1 base and J by 4 bases, with 8 bases between the two germline ends. CDR3 in amino acids: CASSLETGYEQYF. The CDR3 region has the DNA TGTGCCAGCAGCTTAGAGACAGGTTACGAGCAGTACTTC.

This clone was seen just once. This chain joins TRBV5-4 and TRBJ2-7; D is possibly TRBD1 (6 bases). The CDR3 loop spans 14 amino acids. V lost 0 bases and J 1 base, leaving 8 bases between the germline ends. CDR1 SGHNT and CDR2 YYREEE come from the germline V gene (reference sequence). The CDR3 loop is CASSLDQGSYEQYF. For the CDR3, the DNA is TGTGCCAGCAGCTTGGACCAGGGGTCCTACGAGCAGTACTTC.

The chain joins TRBV30 to TRBJ1-1; 8 positions agree with TRBD1. J was trimmed by 0 bases and V by 0 bases; bases with no gene match: 3. Germline values: CDR1 GTSNPN, CDR2 SVGIG (reference sequence). The CDR3 is made up of 15 amino acids. CDR3 sequence: CAWSVGQGLNTEAFF. The CDR3 coding sequence is TGTGCCTGGAGTGTTGGACAGGGCTTGAACACTGAAGCTTTCTTT.

The chain carries TRBV28 and TRBJ1-5; TRBD1 matches at 10 bases. The J segment lost 6 bases and the V segment lost 4 bases, leaving 6 bases of the junction unmatched. Germline V gene data show CDR1 as MDHEN and CDR2 as SYDVKM. The CDR3 has 15 residues. This CDR3 is CASSSTGGGRQPQHF. DNA of the CDR3: TGTGCCAGCAGTTCGACAGGGGGCGGGCGTCAGCCCCAGCATTTT.

This chain links TRBV30 with TRBJ1-5; 9 bases match TRBD1. With V trimmed by 0 bases and J by 1 base, 10 bases remained unmatched. From germline, CDR1 is GTSNPN and CDR2 SVGIG (reference sequence). The CDR3 is made up of 18 amino acids. As DNA, the CDR3 is TGTGCCTGGAGTGTTTCATGGTCGACAGGGGGAAGCAATCAGCCCCAGCATTTT. Translating gives CAWSVSWSTGGSNQPQHF.

There are a few counts of this clone. V and J are TRBV28 and TRBJ1-2; D uncertain. This CDR3 has 14 amino acids. The germline V and J ends were trimmed by 7 bases and 6 bases, with 18 bases remaining between them. Per germline, CDR1 MDHEN and CDR2 SYDVKM. The CDR3, as DNA: TGTGCCAGCAAAAACCAACCCCAAAGCCATGGCTACACCTTC. Translation: CASKNQPQSHGYTF.

This clone has a handful of counts. The chain joins TRBV15 to TRBJ2-5; D unresolved. Trimming took 0 bases from V and 1 from J, leaving 9 bases between them. Germline V gene data show CDR1 as LNHNV and CDR2 as YYDKDF (reference sequence). The CDR3 is 15 amino acids. CDR3 amino acids: CATSRDEATQETQYF. CDR3 in DNA: TGTGCCACCAGCAGAGATGAAGCGACCCAAGAGACCCAGTACTTC.

V gene TRBV19 combines with J gene TRBJ2-7, with a weak D call TRBD2 (5 bases). V lost 0 bases and J 2 bases, leaving 14 bases between the germline ends. Germline loops: CDR1 LNHDA, CDR2 SQIVND (reference sequence). The CDR3 is 16 amino acids. The CDR3 spells CASSIDEDYLPYEQYF. In DNA, the CDR3 is TGTGCCAGTAGTATAGATGAAGACTACCTGCCCTACGAGCAGTACTTC.

In its sample, this clone was seen a few times. The V gene is TRBV29-1, the J gene TRBJ2-1, with D unresolved. The V end was cut by 6 bases, the J end by 0 bases, with 15 bases between. CDR1 SQVTM and CDR2 ANQGSEA come from the germline V gene. CDR3 length equals 15 residues. The CDR3 nucleotides are TGCAGCGTCGTGGTCGCATGGAGCTCCTACAATGAGCAGTTCTTC. Residues: CSVVVAWSSYNEQFF.

This chain connects TRBV10-2 to TRBJ1-1, with 7 nucleotides matching TRBD1. The V segment lost 7 bases and the J segment 1 base; nucleotides outside the gene matches: 3. Germline CDR1 reads WSHSY; CDR2 reads SAAADI. This CDR3 is built from 13 residues. The CDR3 protein is CASIRDRNTEAFF. In DNA, the CDR3 is TGCGCCAGCATTCGGGACAGGAACACTGAAGCTTTCTTT.

The J gene is TRBJ1-1, the V gene TRBV4-1; D may be TRBD1 (6 bases). V lost 4 bases and J 0 bases, leaving 21 bases between the germline ends. Germline loops: CDR1 MGHRA, CDR2 YSYEKL. The CDR3 has 18 amino acids. Here the CDR3 reads CASSPGTSGLSMNTEAFF. CDR3 bases: TGCGCCAGCAGCCCCGGGACATCCGGGCTTAGCATGAACACTGAAGCTTTCTTT.

This chain uses TRBV28 with TRBJ2-7; D is perhaps TRBD2 (7 bases). The V gene lost 1 base and the J gene lost 0 bases, with 16 bases spanning the gap. This CDR3 comprises 17 residues. Looked up from germline, CDR1 is MDHEN and CDR2 is SYDVKM. CDR3 sequence reads: CASSLSDPRGASYEQYF. In nucleotides, the CDR3 is TGTGCCAGCAGTTTATCCGACCCCCGGGGGGCCTCCTACGAGCAGTACTTC.

This clone appeared once. This chain uses TRBV15 with TRBJ2-7; TRBD2 agrees at 8 bases. V was clipped by 1 base and J by 3 bases; unmatched bases: 5. The CDR3 sequence is 15 residues long. Germline V gene lookup returns CDR1 LNHNV and CDR2 YYDKDF (reference sequence). CDR3 coding DNA: TGTGCCACCAGCAGAGCCCCCCGGGAGGGCTACGAGCAGTACTTC. This codes for CATSRAPREGYEQYF.

The gene calls are TRBV9 and TRBJ2-5; 7 nucleotides align to TRBD2. The V segment lost 4 bases and the J segment 1 base; nucleotides outside the gene matches: 7. The CDR3 consists of 15 residues. Per germline, CDR1 SGDLS and CDR2 YYNGEE. The CDR3 loop is CASSRNPSGQETQYF. The CDR3 bases are TGTGCCAGCAGCCGAAATCCTAGCGGCCAAGAGACCCAGTACTTC.

J is TRBJ1-1 and V is TRBV6-5; TRBD1 aligns across 9 bases. Germline CDR1 reads MNHEY; CDR2 reads SVGAGI. The CDR3 covers 13 residues. V lost 8 bases and J lost 4; bases outside the gene matches: 5. CDR3 nucleotide sequence: TGTGCCAGCGGAGGGACAGGGATCACTGAAGCTTTCTTT. This codes for CASGGTGITEAFF.

The rearrangement links TRBV7-3 to TRBJ2-1, with TRBD2 as a possible D gene (5 bases). There are 14 residues in the CDR3. V was shortened by 5 bases and J by 5 bases, with 13 bases between the two germline ends. The germline CDR1 and CDR2 sequences are SGHTA and FQGTGA. The CDR3 nucleotides read TGTGCCAGCAGCACAACTAGAAACGACAATGAGCAGTTCTTC. Translation: CASSTTRNDNEQFF.

The gene calls are TRBV6-4 and TRBJ1-2; TRBD1 aligns across 9 bases. Germline loops: CDR1 MRHNA, CDR2 SNTAGT. The trim removed 5 bases at V and 0 bases at J, leaving 13 bases unmatched. This CDR3 has 18 residues. The CDR3 nucleotides are TGTGCCAGCAGTCTCGAGCTATCCGGGACAGGGTCTAACTATGGCTACACCTTC. Translated: CASSLELSGTGSNYGYTF.

The CDR3 spells CASRTLTWSNQPQHF. The DNA for the CDR3 is TGTGCCAGCAGAACCCTCACATGGAGCAATCAGCCCCAGCATTTT. The chain couples TRBV28 to TRBJ1-5; D is unresolved. Germline V gene sequence: CDR1 MDHEN, CDR2 SYDVKM. The V gene lost 6 bases and the J gene lost 1 base, with 13 bases spanning the gap. The CDR3 length is 15 residues.